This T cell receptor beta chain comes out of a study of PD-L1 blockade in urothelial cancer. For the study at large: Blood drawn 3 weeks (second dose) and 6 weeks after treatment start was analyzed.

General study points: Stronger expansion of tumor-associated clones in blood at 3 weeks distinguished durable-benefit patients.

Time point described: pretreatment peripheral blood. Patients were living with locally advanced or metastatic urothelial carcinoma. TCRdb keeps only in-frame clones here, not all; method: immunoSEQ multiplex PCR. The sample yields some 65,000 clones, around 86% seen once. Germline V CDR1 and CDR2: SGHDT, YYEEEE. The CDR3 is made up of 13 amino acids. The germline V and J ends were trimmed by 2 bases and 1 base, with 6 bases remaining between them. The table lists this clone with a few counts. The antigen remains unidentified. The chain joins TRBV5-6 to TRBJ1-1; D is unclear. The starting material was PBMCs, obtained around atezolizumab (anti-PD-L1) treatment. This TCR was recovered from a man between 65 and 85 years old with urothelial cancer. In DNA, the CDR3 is TGTGCCAGCAGCTTCGGGAGGAACACTGAAGCTTTCTTT. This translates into CASSFGRNTEAFF.